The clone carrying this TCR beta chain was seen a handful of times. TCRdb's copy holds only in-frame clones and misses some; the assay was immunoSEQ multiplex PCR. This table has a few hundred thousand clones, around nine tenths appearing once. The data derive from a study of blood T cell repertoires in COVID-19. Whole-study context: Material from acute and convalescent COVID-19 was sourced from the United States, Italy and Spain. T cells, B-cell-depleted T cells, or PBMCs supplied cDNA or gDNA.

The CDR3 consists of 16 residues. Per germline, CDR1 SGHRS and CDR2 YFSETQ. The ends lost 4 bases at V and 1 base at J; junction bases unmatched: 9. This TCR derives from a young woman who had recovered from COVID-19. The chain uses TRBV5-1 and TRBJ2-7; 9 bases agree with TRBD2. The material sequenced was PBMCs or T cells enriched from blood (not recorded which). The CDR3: CASSLSGGINSYEQYF. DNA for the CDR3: TGCGCCAGCAGCCTCAGCGGGGGGATTAATTCCTACGAGCAGTACTTC.